This TCR beta chain was profiled in a study of regulatory T cells in long-lasting Graves disease. Study results and caveats: Persistent Graves' patients showed less TCR diversity than newly diagnosed patients showed. It was in persistent disease that TRBV28, TRBJ1-2 and TRBJ2-5 were favored.

This clonotype occurred many times. As yet, its antigen is unknown. Sequencing libraries for TCR beta were prepared with iRepertoire HTBI primers and Arm-PCR of CDR3 regions. MiXCR, applied by TCRdb to the multiplex PCR reads, yields one record per CDR3 protein. Of 550,000 or so distinct CDR3 sequences in the sample, about 11% are singletons; the top ten hold almost 9%. V was trimmed by 1 base and J by 1 base, leaving 13 bases between them. Germline loops: CDR1 SEHNR, CDR2 FQNEAQ (reference sequence). The CDR3 spans 17 residues. The time point denotes: newly diagnosed GD, antithyroid drugs for less than 3 months. There was RNA extracted from PBMCs, and the TCR library was made from it. The authors diagnosed Graves' disease using American Thyroid Association guidelines. Another study also made use of these data, one on T cells in Graves' hyperthyroidism and ophthalmopathy. That report notes: The HTBI primer set drove a first-round RT-PCR of the TCR CDR3.

Sequenced here: peripheral blood mononuclear cells (PBMCs), sampled at new diagnosis, from a patient treated with antithyroid drugs. This sequence joins TRBV7-9 and TRBJ1-4; D not certain. The origin of this receptor is a woman under 40 with Graves disease. The CDR3 nucleotides read TGTGCCAGCAGCTTAGAGGGCGTCAGCCTAACTAATGAAAAACTGTTTTTT. This sequence encodes CASSLEGVSLTNEKLFF.